These T cell receptor beta chains were read from a single sample in a study of blood T cell repertoires in COVID-19. Measured with immunoSEQ multiplex PCR; TCRdb has only the in-frame clones, and not every one. The sample records roughly 80,000 clones, 70% to 85% being singletons. Input material: peripheral blood. These receptor sequences come from a human donor in a cohort sampled during active COVID-19. Each CDR3 is given with its conserved first and last residue. Expanded clones are given a class, and other clones once, few, many or no size at all.

V gene	clone size	J gene	CDR3 protein
TRBV9	.	TRBJ2-7	CASSVEPERGEQYF
TRBV10-3	.	TRBJ2-1	CAITTDRGYNEQFF
TRBV6-2/TRBV6-3	.	TRBJ2-5	CASSMHGLAGAQETQYF
TRBV6-4	.	TRBJ1-5	CASSEYGQPQHF
TRBV9	.	TRBJ2-6	CASSVSGANVLTF
TRBV7-9	once	TRBJ2-3	CASSLDGLPGAAQYF
TRBV5-1	.	TRBJ2-2	CASSAGLDTGELFF
TRBV5-1	.	TRBJ2-5	CASSLGGSGGETQYF
TRBV3-1/TRBV3-2	.	TRBJ2-5	CASSRGLAGIPYF
TRBV2	.	TRBJ1-1	CASRSSEGSTEAFF
TRBV2	.	TRBJ1-1	CASNGQGDTEAFF
TRBV6-5	.	TRBJ1-3	CASRKLDSGNTIYF